The sample holds one count of the clone carrying this T cell receptor beta chain. This CDR3 spans 16 amino acids. From germline, CDR1 is SGDLS and CDR2 YYNGEE. Losses at the gene ends were 0 bases for V and 7 bases for J; bases not matched to a gene: 11. This record comes from a study of T cell changes during pregnancy in multiple sclerosis. Profiling relied on immunoSEQ multiplex PCR, and the TCRdb table lists in-frame clones only, not all of them. The repertoire holds about 40,000 clones, with around 90% as singletons. The chain employs TRBV9 and TRBJ2-7, with 9 nucleotides matching TRBD1. The receptor was isolated from a female donor with multiple sclerosis, enrolled in a pregnancy study. Sequencing used CD4+ T cells from peripheral blood mononuclear cells, obtained in the third trimester of pregnancy. CDR3 residues: CASSVATGGAKGEQYF. The CDR3 bases are TGTGCCAGCAGCGTAGCTACAGGGGGCGCAAAAGGAGAGCAGTACTTC.